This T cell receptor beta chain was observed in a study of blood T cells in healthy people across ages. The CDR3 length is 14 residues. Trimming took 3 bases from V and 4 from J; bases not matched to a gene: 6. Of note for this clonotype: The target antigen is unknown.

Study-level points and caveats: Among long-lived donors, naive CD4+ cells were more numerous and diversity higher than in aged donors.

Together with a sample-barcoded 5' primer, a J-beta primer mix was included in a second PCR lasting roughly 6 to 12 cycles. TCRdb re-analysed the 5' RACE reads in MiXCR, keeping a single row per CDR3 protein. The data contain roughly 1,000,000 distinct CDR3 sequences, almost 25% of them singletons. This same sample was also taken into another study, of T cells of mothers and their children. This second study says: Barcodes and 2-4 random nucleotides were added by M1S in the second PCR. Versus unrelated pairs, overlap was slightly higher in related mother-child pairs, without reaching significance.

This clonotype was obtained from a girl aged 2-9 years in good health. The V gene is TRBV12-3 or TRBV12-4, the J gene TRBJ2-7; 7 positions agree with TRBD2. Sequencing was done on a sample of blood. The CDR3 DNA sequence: TGTGCCAGCAGTTTGCGGACTAGTTTGTACGAGCAGTACTTC. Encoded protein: CASSLRTSLYEQYF.